This T cell receptor beta chain was recorded in a study of CD4 T cell repertoires in COVID-19. Samples came from patients recovered from mild-to-severe COVID-19. This CDR3 has 15 residues. V lost 6 bases and J lost 13, with 22 bases in between. CDR1 LGHDT and CDR2 YNNKEL come from the germline V gene (reference sequence). The repertoire was sequenced with immunoSEQ multiplex PCR; TCRdb's copy has only in-frame clones and lacks some. The sample shows some 71,000 clones, about four fifths of them seen only once. This sequence originates from a human donor who had COVID-19. The sequenced sample was CD4+ T cells from peripheral blood, obtained after recovery from COVID-19. The rearrangement uses TRBV3-1 (or the pseudogene TRBV3-2) and TRBJ1-6; possible D gene TRBD1, 6 bases. Here the CDR3 reads CASSPGGQGGLPLHF. CDR3 nucleotide sequence: TGTGCCAGCAGTCCCGGGGGGCAGGGAGGACTCCCCCTCCACTTT.